A selection of T cell receptor beta chains follows, all from one sample in a study of molecular identifiers for immune sequencing clone quantification. TCRdb reprocessed the PCR reads via MiXCR and lists one record per CDR3 protein. This sample has around 460,000 distinct CDR3 sequences, with under 30% found just once. Input material: naive CD8+ T cells from blood, with Jurkat cell RNA spiked in. The receptor source for this set is a human donor in good health. Some libraries in this study had Jurkat cell RNA spiked in. CDR3s include the opening cysteine and the closing phenylalanine or tryptophan. D genes are given only for firm matches. Clone size is stated in some rows and not others, as once, few, many or a class when expanded.

V gene: TRBV10-1; clone size: -; D gene: TRBD1; J gene: TRBJ2-5; CDR3 protein: CASSSWTGGDETQYF; CDR3 DNA: TGCGCCAGCAGTTCCTGGACAGGGGGCGATGAGACCCAGTACTTC
V gene: TRBV6-2/TRBV6-3; clone size: -; D gene: -; J gene: TRBJ2-7; CDR3 protein: CASKGGPYEQYF; CDR3 DNA: TGTGCCAGCAAAGGGGGTCCCTACGAGCAGTACTTC
V gene: TRBV19; clone size: few; D gene: TRBD1; J gene: TRBJ2-2; CDR3 protein: CASSMVSGGFNGELFF; CDR3 DNA: TGTGCCAGTAGTATGGTGTCAGGGGGCTTTAACGGGGAGCTGTTTTTT
V gene: TRBV28; clone size: many; D gene: -; J gene: TRBJ1-1; CDR3 protein: CASSVMTVNTEAFF; CDR3 DNA: TGTGCCAGCAGTGTTATGACAGTGAACACTGAAGCTTTCTTT
V gene: TRBV7-9; clone size: many; D gene: TRBD1; J gene: TRBJ2-7; CDR3 protein: CASSARQGTIEQYF; CDR3 DNA: TGTGCCAGCAGCGCCCGACAGGGAACCATCGAGCAGTACTTC
V gene: TRBV29-1; clone size: -; D gene: -; J gene: TRBJ1-2; CDR3 protein: CSVNFGSANNYGYTF; CDR3 DNA: TGCAGCGTGAATTTCGGGTCAGCTAACAACTATGGCTACACCTTC
V gene: TRBV10-3; clone size: few; D gene: -; J gene: TRBJ2-3; CDR3 protein: CAISARGSDTQYF; CDR3 DNA: TGTGCCATCAGCGCCCGCGGCTCAGATACGCAGTATTTT
V gene: TRBV27; clone size: many; D gene: -; J gene: TRBJ2-5; CDR3 protein: CASSLSNSQETQYF; CDR3 DNA: TGTGCCAGCAGTTTATCTAACAGCCAAGAGACCCAGTACTTC
V gene: TRBV19; clone size: -; D gene: -; J gene: TRBJ1-1; CDR3 protein: CASQNEDGNLNTEAFF; CDR3 DNA: TGTGCCAGCCAAAATGAGGATGGGAACTTGAACACTGAAGCTTTCTTT
V gene: TRBV11-2; clone size: -; D gene: TRBD2; J gene: TRBJ2-2; CDR3 protein: CASSLAPGLAGGPITGELFF; CDR3 DNA: TGTGCCAGCAGCCTAGCTCCGGGACTAGCGGGGGGGCCGATCACCGGGGAGCTGTTTTTT
V gene: TRBV9; clone size: many; D gene: -; J gene: TRBJ2-4; CDR3 protein: CASNEEGPGGIQYF; CDR3 DNA: TGTGCCAGCAACGAGGAGGGGCCGGGCGGCATTCAGTACTTC
V gene: TRBV11-2; clone size: -; D gene: -; J gene: TRBJ2-5; CDR3 protein: CASSLVPGQETQYF; CDR3 DNA: TGTGCCAGCAGCTTAGTTCCGGGACAAGAGACCCAGTACTTC
V gene: TRBV3-1; clone size: few; D gene: -; J gene: TRBJ2-3; CDR3 protein: CASSQRKYLRGPADTQYF; CDR3 DNA: TGTGCCAGCAGCCAACGAAAATACTTGAGGGGACCCGCAGATACGCAGTATTTT
V gene: TRBV15; clone size: many; D gene: -; J gene: TRBJ2-1; CDR3 protein: CATSTSTGLDEQFF; CDR3 DNA: TGTGCCACCAGCACCTCGACAGGTTTAGATGAGCAGTTCTTC
V gene: TRBV5-5; clone size: few; D gene: TRBD1; J gene: TRBJ2-5; CDR3 protein: CASSLDFGQGIQETQYF; CDR3 DNA: TGTGCCAGCAGCTTGGATTTCGGACAGGGGATCCAAGAGACCCAGTACTTC
V gene: TRBV6-5; clone size: -; D gene: TRBD2; J gene: TRBJ2-3; CDR3 protein: CASSNLAGTDTQYF; CDR3 DNA: TGTGCCAGCAGCAATCTAGCGGGCACAGATACGCAGTATTTT
V gene: TRBV5-6; clone size: few; D gene: -; J gene: TRBJ2-7; CDR3 protein: CASSQLAYTPEQYF; CDR3 DNA: TGTGCCAGCAGCCAACTAGCCTACACCCCCGAGCAGTACTTC
V gene: TRBV5-1; clone size: many; D gene: -; J gene: TRBJ2-7; CDR3 protein: CASSFDVGEQYF; CDR3 DNA: TGCGCCAGCAGTTTCGACGTCGGTGAGCAGTACTTC
V gene: TRBV27; clone size: many; D gene: -; J gene: TRBJ2-7; CDR3 protein: CASRGLAYEQYF; CDR3 DNA: TGTGCCAGCAGGGGGTTGGCCTACGAGCAGTACTTC
V gene: TRBV4-1; clone size: -; D gene: TRBD1; J gene: TRBJ1-2; CDR3 protein: CASSQEIGTDGYGYTF; CDR3 DNA: TGCGCCAGCAGCCAAGAGATTGGGACAGACGGCTATGGCTACACCTTC
V gene: TRBV5-4; clone size: many; D gene: -; J gene: TRBJ2-7; CDR3 protein: CASSLGTSQHEQYF; CDR3 DNA: TGTGCCAGCAGCTTAGGGACCAGCCAACACGAGCAGTACTTC
V gene: TRBV30; clone size: -; D gene: -; J gene: TRBJ2-1; CDR3 protein: CAWSGLTGDYNEQFF; CDR3 DNA: TGTGCCTGGAGTGGCTTGACGGGGGATTACAATGAGCAGTTCTTC
V gene: TRBV4-2; clone size: -; D gene: TRBD2; J gene: TRBJ2-2; CDR3 protein: CASSQGTSGNTGELFF; CDR3 DNA: TGTGCCAGCAGCCAGGGGACTAGCGGGAACACCGGGGAGCTGTTTTTT
V gene: TRBV27; clone size: -; D gene: -; J gene: TRBJ1-5; CDR3 protein: CASSLQHPGKSNQPQHF; CDR3 DNA: TGTGCCAGCAGTTTACAACACCCAGGGAAGAGCAATCAGCCCCAGCATTTT
V gene: TRBV6-1; clone size: few; D gene: -; J gene: TRBJ2-1; CDR3 protein: CASSEAVTASYNEQFF; CDR3 DNA: TGTGCCAGCAGTGAAGCGGTTACAGCGTCCTACAATGAGCAGTTCTTC
V gene: TRBV2; clone size: many; D gene: -; J gene: TRBJ1-1; CDR3 protein: CASSELGVNTEAFF; CDR3 DNA: TGTGCCAGCAGTGAGTTGGGGGTAAACACTGAAGCTTTCTTT
V gene: TRBV9; clone size: many; D gene: TRBD1; J gene: TRBJ2-7; CDR3 protein: CASSYGTGTGEQYF; CDR3 DNA: TGTGCCAGCAGCTACGGGACAGGGACCGGCGAGCAGTACTTC
V gene: TRBV20-1; clone size: many; D gene: TRBD2; J gene: TRBJ2-3; CDR3 protein: CSAWTSGKQDTQYF; CDR3 DNA: TGCAGTGCTTGGACTAGCGGGAAACAAGATACGCAGTATTTT
V gene: TRBV3-1; clone size: few; D gene: -; J gene: TRBJ2-3; CDR3 protein: CASSHIEPNHNTQYF; CDR3 DNA: TGTGCCAGCAGCCACATTGAACCGAACCACAATACGCAGTATTTT
V gene: TRBV7-9; clone size: few; D gene: -; J gene: TRBJ2-3; CDR3 protein: CASSLGYGSTDTQYF; CDR3 DNA: TGTGCCAGCAGCCTCGGATACGGTAGCACAGATACGCAGTATTTT
V gene: TRBV9; clone size: -; D gene: -; J gene: TRBJ1-1; CDR3 protein: CASSEVENTEAFF; CDR3 DNA: TGTGCCAGCAGCGAGGTCGAAAACACTGAAGCTTTCTTT
V gene: TRBV6-6; clone size: few; D gene: -; J gene: TRBJ2-3; CDR3 protein: CASTKSYGPGTDTQYF; CDR3 DNA: TGTGCCAGCACCAAGTCCTACGGACCCGGCACAGATACGCAGTATTTT
V gene: TRBV7-9; clone size: -; D gene: -; J gene: TRBJ1-3; CDR3 protein: CASSLEAGNTIYF; CDR3 DNA: TGTGCCAGCAGCTTAGAGGCTGGAAACACCATATATTTT
V gene: TRBV5-8; clone size: many; D gene: -; J gene: TRBJ1-1; CDR3 protein: CASSPWGGTEAFF; CDR3 DNA: TGTGCCAGCAGCCCCTGGGGGGGCACTGAAGCTTTCTTT
V gene: TRBV30; clone size: few; D gene: -; J gene: TRBJ2-7; CDR3 protein: CAWRGGYEQYF; CDR3 DNA: TGTGCCTGGAGAGGCGGTTACGAGCAGTACTTC
V gene: TRBV5-1; clone size: few; D gene: TRBD2; J gene: TRBJ2-7; CDR3 protein: CASSLASETSHEQYF; CDR3 DNA: TGCGCCAGCAGCTTGGCCTCTGAGACTAGCCACGAGCAGTACTTC
V gene: TRBV6-2/TRBV6-3; clone size: -; D gene: -; J gene: TRBJ2-2; CDR3 protein: CASSLISGVLGGELFF; CDR3 DNA: TGTGCCAGCAGTTTGATTTCAGGGGTTCTTGGCGGGGAGCTGTTTTTT
V gene: TRBV6-2/TRBV6-3; clone size: -; D gene: TRBD1; J gene: TRBJ1-1; CDR3 protein: CASRITGVPEAFF; CDR3 DNA: TGTGCCAGCAGAATAACAGGGGTGCCTGAAGCTTTCTTT
V gene: TRBV19; clone size: few; D gene: -; J gene: TRBJ1-5; CDR3 protein: CASSAGSYGNQPQHF; CDR3 DNA: TGTGCCAGTAGTGCAGGGAGTTATGGCAATCAGCCCCAGCATTTT
V gene: TRBV2; clone size: few; D gene: TRBD1; J gene: TRBJ2-5; CDR3 protein: CASRSTGAPREETQYF; CDR3 DNA: TGTGCCAGCAGATCGACAGGGGCCCCAAGGGAAGAGACCCAGTACTTC
V gene: TRBV23-1; clone size: many; D gene: -; J gene: TRBJ2-5; CDR3 protein: CASSHYSGCVTQYF; CDR3 DNA: TGCGCCAGCAGTCATTACAGCGGATGCGTGACCCAGTACTTC
V gene: TRBV7-9; clone size: -; D gene: -; J gene: TRBJ1-6; CDR3 protein: CASSSPPSPHHF; CDR3 DNA: TGTGCCAGCAGCTCCCCCCCCTCACCCCACCACTTT